The sequence of this TCR beta chain was determined in a study of control samples from healthy donors and cancer patients. CDR3 length equals 16 residues. Germline-derived CDR1 and CDR2 are MNHNS and SASEGT. With 4 bases clipped from V and 5 bases from J, the junction kept 11 bases outside the gene matches. The repertoire was sequenced with immunoSEQ multiplex PCR; TCRdb's copy has only in-frame clones and lacks some. The sample contains some 94,000 clones, around 83% of which appear only once. The origin of this receptor is a woman aged 45-60 years in good health. Sequencing used blood. The rearrangement uses TRBV6-1 and TRBJ2-5, with 9 bases aligning to TRBD2. CDR3 coding DNA: TGTGCCAGCAGTGCAAGTCCTAGCGGGGCCGGGGAGACCCAGTACTTC. Protein product: CASSASPSGAGETQYF.